The 20 T cell receptor beta chains reported below all come from one sample, sequenced in a study of blood T cell repertoires in COVID-19. TCRdb keeps only in-frame clones here, not all; method: immunoSEQ multiplex PCR. The sample yields approximately 260,000 clones, over 85% seen once. The specimen sequenced was PBMCs or T cells enriched from blood (not recorded which). The receptors stem from a woman aged 55-70 years who had recovered from COVID-19.

The chain links TRBV18 to TRBJ1-2, with TRBD1 matching over 7 bases. The germline CDR1 and CDR2 sequences are KGHSH and LQKENI. V was clipped by 5 bases and J by 7 bases; unmatched bases: 7. The CDR3 is 13 amino acids. CDR3 in DNA: TGTGCCAGCTCAGAGGGGACAGAGAGTGGCTACACCTTC. The encoded protein is CASSEGTESGYTF.

This chain connects TRBV3-1 (or the pseudogene TRBV3-2) to TRBJ2-7, with D hard to call. Germline V gene data show CDR1 as LGHDT and CDR2 as YNNKEL (reference sequence). This CDR3 contains 15 residues. The V end was cut by 0 bases, the J end by 0 bases, with 9 bases between. Here the CDR3 reads CASSQEMSSSYEQYF. CDR3 DNA: TGTGCCAGCAGCCAAGAAATGTCGTCCTCCTACGAGCAGTACTTC.

The V call is TRBV28, the J call TRBJ2-2; 10 bases line up with TRBD2. Germline-derived CDR1 and CDR2 are MDHEN and SYDVKM. After removal of 7 bases from V and 4 bases from J, the junction contained 6 bases not matched to a gene. There are 15 residues in the CDR3. Here the CDR3 reads CASTAAGGGTGELFF. CDR3 bases: TGTGCCAGCACGGCAGCGGGGGGGGGCACCGGGGAGCTGTTTTTT.

This clone was detected a few times. The chain is built from TRBV5-4 and TRBJ2-2, with 8 bases identical to TRBD2. CDR3 length: 15 amino acids. J lost 0 bases, V lost 3 bases, and 1 base had no gene match. The germline V gene encodes CDR1 SGHNT and CDR2 YYREEE (reference sequence). DNA of the CDR3: TGTGCCAGCAGCTCGGGAGGGTCGAACACCGGGGAGCTGTTTTTT. This codes for CASSSGGSNTGELFF.

The CDR3 protein is CSVRDRQAYEQYF. The CDR3 nucleotides read TGCAGCGTCCGGGACAGGCAAGCCTACGAGCAGTACTTC. The V call is TRBV29-1, the J call TRBJ2-7; TRBD1 matches at 8 bases. In germline, CDR1 is SQVTM, CDR2 ANQGSEA. The CDR3 has 13 residues. V dropped 6 bases and J dropped 2; count of bases not matched to a gene: 6.

The chain links TRBV5-3 to TRBJ2-7, with D perhaps TRBD2 (7 bases). TRBV5-3 is identified as an open reading frame with a role that is uncertain. The V gene lost 9 bases and the J gene lost 5 bases, with 18 bases spanning the gap. The CDR3 totals 13 residues. The CDR3 bases are TGTGCCACCCAAGGGGGGGATTCGCACGAGCAGTACTTC. Its protein product is CATQGGDSHEQYF.

This chain connects TRBV2 to TRBJ1-6, with 9 bases aligning to TRBD1. Trimming cost V 2 bases and J 7 bases; bases outside gene matches: 3. This CDR3 region has 15 residues. Germline CDR1 and CDR2: SNHLY and FYNNEI. The CDR3 sequence is CASSERQGVNSPLHF. As DNA, the CDR3 is TGTGCCAGCAGTGAAAGACAGGGGGTCAATTCACCCCTCCACTTT. Looking up the rest from reference TRBV2 and TRBJ1-6 gives the full variable domain: EPEVTQTPSHQVTQMGQEVILRCVPISNHLYFYWYRQILGQKVEFLVSFYNNEISEKSEIFDDQFSVERPDGSNFTLKIRSTKLEDSAMYFCASSERQGVNSPLHFGNGTRLTVT.

This clone was observed a few times. Here the CDR3 reads CAINRGQNTEAFF. In DNA form, the CDR3 reads TGTGCCATCAACAGGGGCCAGAACACTGAAGCTTTCTTT. This chain connects TRBV10-3 to TRBJ1-1; 7 bases match TRBD1. In germline, CDR1 is ENHRY, CDR2 SYGVKD. The CDR3 is made up of 13 amino acids. Losses at the gene ends were 7 bases for V and 1 base for J; bases not matched to a gene: 3.

The chain carries TRBV5-4 and TRBJ2-1; D is uncertain. V dropped 1 base and J dropped 0 bases, with 8 bases sitting between them. Germline V lookup: CDR1 SGHNT, CDR2 YYREEE (reference sequence). CDR3 length: 15 residues. This chain's CDR3 is CASSLSWSSYNEQFF. The CDR3 DNA reads as TGTGCCAGCAGCTTGTCGTGGAGCTCCTACAATGAGCAGTTCTTC.

About this clone: The sample contains more than one DNA sequence encoding this CDR3. This chain uses TRBV18 with TRBJ1-1, with a weak D call TRBD1 (5 bases). CDR3 length equals 13 residues. Between the trimmed V and J ends, which lost 3 bases and 3 bases, there was a span of 8 bases. Germline CDR1 and CDR2: KGHSH and LQKENI. CDR3 loop: CASSPGGDTEAFF. The CDR3 nucleotides read TGTGCCAGCTCACCGGGGGGAGACACTGAAGCTTTCTTT.

The J gene is TRBJ1-6, the V gene TRBV19; the match to TRBD1 covers 7 bases. Trimming cost V 7 bases and J 7 bases; bases outside gene matches: 10. The germline CDR1 and CDR2 sequences are LNHDA and SQIVND (reference sequence). The CDR3 runs 15 residues. CDR3 DNA: TGTGCCAGTATGAAAACCGGGACAGAGAATTCACCCCTCCACTTT. It encodes CASMKTGTENSPLHF.

This chain uses TRBV7-9 with TRBJ1-6; 8 bases map to TRBD1. This CDR3 contains 17 residues. Germline V gene lookup returns CDR1 SEHNR and CDR2 FQNEAQ (reference sequence). V lost 2 bases, J lost 1 base, and 4 bases stayed unmatched. In nucleotides, the CDR3 is TGTGCCAGCAGCTTAAGTCAGGGGGCTTCCTATAATTCACCCCTCCACTTT. It specifies CASSLSQGASYNSPLHF.

The genes are TRBV28 and TRBJ2-7; a weak D match, TRBD1 (6 bases). The CDR3 has 17 residues. Trimming stripped 4 bases from V and 3 bases from J, with 22 bases between. CDR1 MDHEN and CDR2 SYDVKM come from the germline V gene. As DNA, the CDR3 is TGTGCCAGCAGTTCCCACCTAATACAGGACAGTTTCTACGAGCAGTACTTC. Encoded protein: CASSSHLIQDSFYEQYF. Filled out from reference TRBV28 and TRBJ2-7, the complete variable domain reads DVKVTQSSRYLVKRTGEKVFLECVQDMDHENMFWYRQDPGLGLRLIYFSYDVKMKEKGDIPEGYSVSREKKERFSLILESASTNQTSMYLCASSSHLIQDSFYEQYFGPGTRLTVT.

The CDR3 sequence is CASSQDSGSGGANTQYF. Here the CDR3 DNA reads TGTGCCAGCAGCCAAGATTCGGGTAGCGGGGGGGCCAACACGCAGTATTTT. J is TRBJ2-3 and V is TRBV4-2, with 11 bases aligning to TRBD2. The CDR3 is made up of 17 amino acids. Losses at the gene ends were 0 bases for V and 9 bases for J; bases not matched to a gene: 11. CDR1 and CDR2 (germline): LGHNA, YNFKEQ.

This clone was observed once. This chain's CDR3 is CASSQVYGLAGVAQYF. The DNA of the CDR3 is TGTGCCAGCAGCCAAGTTTACGGACTAGCGGGAGTAGCGCAGTACTTC. V usage is TRBV4-2 and J usage is TRBJ2-7; 13 bases align to TRBD2. Per germline, CDR1 LGHNA and CDR2 YNFKEQ. The ends lost 1 base at V and 9 bases at J; junction bases unmatched: 9. CDR3 length: 16 amino acids.

The chain links TRBV30 to TRBJ1-5, with D maybe TRBD1 (6 bases). The CDR3 covers 12 residues. Germline V gene lookup returns CDR1 GTSNPN and CDR2 SVGIG (reference sequence). Trimming removed 2 bases from V and 7 bases from J, with 9 bases in between. CDR3 nucleotides: TGTGCCTGGAGTTACAGGGCACAGCCCCAGCATTTT. Its protein product is CAWSYRAQPQHF. The complete variable domain, with remaining parts taken from reference TRBV30 and TRBJ1-5, reads SQTIHQWPATLVQPVGSPLSLECTVEGTSNPNLYWYRQAAGRGLQLLFYSVGIGQISSEVPQNLSASRPQDRQFILSSKKLLLSDSGFYLCAWSYRAQPQHFGDGTRLSIL.

In this sample, this clone turned up a few times. The chain carries TRBV7-8 and TRBJ2-7, with D possibly matching TRBD2 (5 bases). This CDR3 spans 14 amino acids. With 5 bases removed from V and 4 bases from J, the gap between germline ends came to 15 bases. CDR1 and CDR2 (germline): SGHVS, FQNEAQ. The DNA for the CDR3 is TGTGCCAGCAGCCCGGAGCGACGGACTTACGAGCAGTACTTC. This sequence encodes CASSPERRTYEQYF.

The chain has TRBV5-5 and TRBJ2-5, with TRBD2 as a possible D gene (6 bases). The germline gives CDR1 SGHKS, CDR2 YYEKEE (reference sequence). CDR3 size: 16 residues. Trimming shortened V by 0 bases and J by 3 bases, and 15 bases separated the two germline ends. In DNA form, the CDR3 reads TGTGCCAGCAGCTTGGCCAATTTCGGGGGAGAAGAGACCCAGTACTTC. It specifies CASSLANFGGEETQYF.

The V and J genes are TRBV5-3 and TRBJ2-1; no clear D. TRBV5-3 has ORF status, its function being uncertain. V lost 6 bases to trimming and J lost 9 bases, with 10 bases between them. The CDR3 length is 11 residues. CDR3 amino acids: CARTYLSEQFF. CDR3 DNA: TGTGCCAGAACATACTTAAGTGAGCAGTTCTTC.

The CDR3 sequence is CARSFSLQETQYF. Here the CDR3 DNA reads TGTGCCAGAAGCTTCAGTCTCCAAGAGACCCAGTACTTC. The chain is built from TRBV5-3 and TRBJ2-5; the D is unclear. TRBV5-3 is designated an ORF whose function remains uncertain. The CDR3 is 13 residues long. V lost 2 bases, J lost 1 base, and 6 bases lay in between.